This TCR beta chain originates from a study of blood T cells in healthy people across ages. Germline CDR1 reads DFQATT; CDR2 reads SNEGSKA (reference sequence). The CDR3 has 14 amino acids. Alongside a J-beta primer mix, a sample-barcoded 5' primer served in a second PCR lasting about 7 to 11 cycles. From the 5' RACE reads, TCRdb called clonotypes with MiXCR, one entry per CDR3 protein. The top ten clones hold 15% to 20% of a sample with 790,000 or so distinct CDR3 sequences, 35% to 50% of them seen once. A word on this clonotype: Just one base apart from a much larger clone, this may be a read error.

The chain links TRBV20-1 to TRBJ2-7, with D possibly being TRBD2 (6 bases). The tail of the sequence fits TRBJ2-5 better, so the J call may be wrong. The receptor comes from a man at least 80 years old in good health. Sequenced: blood. Written as DNA, the CDR3 is TGCAGAGGGACTGGGACTTACCTCCAAGAGACCCAGTACTTC. Its protein is CRGTGTYLQETQYF.